The sequence of this T cell receptor beta chain was determined in a study of post-analysis software for immune sequencing data. Regarding the study as a whole: Significantly lower normalized Chao1 diversity was found in patients with multiple sclerosis relative to controls.

cDNA libraries of TCR beta carried unique molecular identifiers. TCRdb redid the calling of the PCR reads with MiXCR, one entry per CDR3 protein. The sample carries 700,000 to 900,000 distinct CDR3 sequences, about half recorded once. There are a few counts of this clonotype. Its matching antigen is unknown. This TCR was recovered from a girl between 10 and 17 years old with multiple sclerosis. Material: blood.

The CDR3 bases are TGTGCCAGCAGCCCAACAGGAGGGACAGGGGGCTCCTACGAGCAGTACTTC. Translation: CASSPTGGTGGSYEQYF. This rearrangement joins TRBV9 to TRBJ2-7; 11 bases line up with TRBD1. Germline loops: CDR1 SGDLS, CDR2 YYNGEE. This CDR3 has 17 amino acids. J was trimmed by 0 bases and V by 4 bases; bases with no gene match: 9.